The present entry profiles one T cell receptor beta chain with its context. Its antigen is still unknown. This entry belongs to a study of cytomegalovirus exposure and HLA in healthy donors (dated by TCRdb to the late 2010s). For the study in its entirety: An earlier analysis of approximately 590 of the donors reported more than 250 Gb of sequence data and around 110 million unique TCR beta sequences from about 180 million T cells. An early release covering roughly 640 HLA-typed donors comprised roughly 300 gigabases of sequencing data and tens of millions of unique TCR sequences. The genetic ancestry cluster associated with self-reported Caucasian donors included 81% of the approximately 430 genotyped donors. The study aimed to test whether signatures of past pathogen exposure could be identified by cataloging public T cell receptors. The study used immunosequencing to profile the T cell repertoires of 666 subjects and linked those repertoires to cytomegalovirus serostatus. In addition to the first cohort of about 650 subjects, a separate validation cohort of 120 different subjects was used. High-throughput TCR immunosequencing, statistical association of individual TCRs with disease status, and machine learning were combined to predict cytomegalovirus infection status. A later analysis re-analyzed previously published TCR beta repertoires from hundreds of donors and added high-resolution HLA genotyping to study TCR occurrence patterns. Rather than using new phenotypic data, the later analysis identified candidate immune exposures from TCR beta sequences and from how often those sequences occurred across donors. An earlier analysis of around 540 of the donors applied high-throughput TCR beta sequencing to assess whether each TCR beta V gene segment acted as functional or pseudogenic. Donor age, sex, ethnicity and CMV serostatus were compiled alongside the repertoire data. In a later genetic analysis, genome-wide SNP genotypes for about 55% of the roughly 700 donors were used, and that subset was treated as a discovery cohort. All discovery cohort repertoires had been generated using a single sequencing platform. HLA typing included class I and class II loci at four-digit resolution. Typing coverage differed by locus: A, B, C, DRB1 and DQB1 were typed in about 629-640 donors, DQA1 in approximately 520, DPA1 in nearly 610, and DPB1 in around 440. Roughly five DR-DQ haplotypes were handled as single units for association and clustering, since linkage in the cohort was strong. On average, roughly 240,000 unique TCR beta nucleotide sequences were sequenced per donor among several hundred genotyped donors of the cohort, with 15% to 20% of those sequences being non-productive.

Points the paper makes about the study in general: Because the 87-base-pair reads could not distinguish some IMGT-functional V segments, including TRBV6-2 and TRBV6-3, those segments were excluded. An association between a missense DCLRE1C variant and V-gene and J-gene trimming of TCR beta chains was found in a later genetic analysis and replicated in an independent cohort. The classifier was reported to diagnose cytomegalovirus status with high specificity and sensitivity in both the original and validation cohorts. Correlated functional status among segregating V segments might be attributable to linkage disequilibrium, but an unknown experimental factor could not be ruled out. Over 15 rarely observed V segments, including chromosome 9 orphons, were excluded from the earlier analysis of approximately 500 of the donors because counts were too low. A group of highly shared sequence variants was considered likely to be a technical artifact of the sequencing pipeline. Most TCR sequences were seen in very few donors, while some public TCRs were found in many individuals. A total of some 180 TCR beta chains were listed by the study as associated with cytomegalovirus. According to a later analysis, TCR association rates differed among HLA loci, with DRB1 alleles showing the most associated TCRs and HLA-C alleles showing the fewest. Several of the top co-occurrence clusters appeared to be linked to parvovirus B19, influenza, CMV and Epstein-Barr virus, according to a later analysis. In vitro tests confirmed that a few of the cytomegalovirus-associated TCR beta chains recognize cytomegalovirus antigens. A later analysis associated 15,000 to 20,000 TCR beta sequences with specific HLA alleles at a false discovery rate of 0.05. Because HLA typing was missing for some donors at each locus, association tests included only the typed subset. Broadly in line with IMGT annotations, most TCR beta V segments showed up in productive rearrangements about 87% or about 30% of the time in an earlier analysis of 587 of the donors. A further reported finding was that TCR beta sequences accurately predicted the HLA-A and HLA-B alleles for most subjects in the first cohort. Immune exposure information for the cohort was limited to CMV serostatus. According to a later genetic analysis, donors in an Asian-associated ancestry cluster had fewer N-insertions in productive TCRs than the approximately 610-donor mean. Only TCR beta chains were sequenced in this cohort, and the absence of alpha or paired-chain data limited detectable features. Presence/absence analyses assumed roughly uniform sequencing depth across donors, an assumption that may not hold. It was suggested by the authors that the approach could potentially be generalized to other disease states and immunological phenotypes. Compared with equally common non-associated chains, HLA-associated TCR beta chains in a later analysis were more clonally expanded and had lower generation probabilities. According to a later analysis, most CMV-associated TCR beta chains appeared to be HLA-restricted, and the HLA associations seemed to be driven largely by CMV exposure. When HLA alleles, especially DR and DQ, strongly co-occurred, attributing TCR associations to individual alleles was difficult.

The V end gives up 5 bases and the J end 5 bases, leaving 11 bases in the junction not matched to a gene. The germline V gene supplies CDR1 SGHTA and CDR2 FQGNSA. The CDR3 covers 15 residues, taking in both the cysteine and the phenylalanine. The CDR3 DNA has 45 bases and is translated from base 1. In total, 666 healthy bone marrow donors made up the cohort. All cohort members were sampled while nominally healthy, although unrecorded immune exposures were likely present. The donor was CMV seronegative and belonged to the group of several hundred seronegative cohort members. Each donor provided a peripheral blood sample, and peripheral blood mononuclear cells were used for TCR beta sequencing. Genomic DNA was extracted from the blood cell samples with the Qiagen DNeasy Blood Extraction Kit. Library creation used the immunoSEQ multiplex PCR assay. The multiplex PCR relied on a mix of 60 forward primers for TCR Vbeta segments and 13 reverse primers for TCR Jbeta segments. The CDR3 region of rearranged TCR beta genes was amplified from genomic DNA with a multiplex PCR assay. The amplified TCR beta libraries were sequenced on the Illumina HiSeq System as 87-base-pair reads. On the study's bioinformatics: A later analysis tallied around 82 million unique TCR beta chains across the 700 or so repertoires, and about 12 million of those chains were shared by two or more donors. A nearest-neighbor algorithm error-corrected the raw reads and collapsed the reads into unique sequences, merging closely related sequences to remove PCR and sequencing errors. To assign V, D and J gene segments, CDR3 sequences were aligned to IMGT reference sequences. Each retained sequence needed at least a six-nucleotide match to both a V gene segment and a J gene segment. A rearrangement was called productive if the CDR3 had no stop codons and remained in frame with V and J, and every other rearrangement was called non-productive. Following IMGT convention, CDR3 was defined as the stretch from the second conserved V-encoded cysteine up to the conserved J-encoded phenylalanine. Sequences without an unambiguous match to a single V gene segment were excluded from the earlier analysis of several hundred of the donors. An earlier analysis of 500 to 600 of the donors classified V segments as functional when productive rearrangements were above 56.7% and as segregating when the standard deviation between donors was above 5%. A statistical classification framework was developed to diagnose cytomegalovirus status using the catalog of TCR beta chain sequences. A later analysis assigned V and J genes by comparing TCR nucleotide sequences with IMGT/GENE-DB human TR gene sequences. The TCRdist pipeline was used in a later analysis to assign CDR3 sequences and most-parsimonious VDJ recombination scenarios. In a later analysis, each TCR beta chain was defined by its CDR3 amino acid sequence together with its V-gene family, and reads without a unique V-gene family were excluded. To address suspected cross-contamination and a sequencing artifact, a later analysis removed approximately 590 highly shared, low-generation-probability nucleotide sequences. In a later analysis, a clonal expansion index was calculated for each public chain from normalized within-repertoire ranks of inferred template counts. In a later analysis, generation probabilities were computed using a VDJ recombination model fitted to out-of-frame rearrangements, and the results were checked against IGoR. Hypergeometric tests were used in a later analysis to score TCR-TCR, TCR-HLA and TCR-CMV co-occurrence, with a repertoire-size bias correction applied to the TCR pairs. To estimate false discovery rates, a later analysis permuted the HLA or CMV assignments 20 times. A later analysis grouped co-occurring TCRs with DBSCAN, adding TCRdist sequence similarity when clustering within HLA-allele-positive subsets. Repertoires with fewer than 30,000 or more than 120,000 public chains, plus five repertoires with anomalous nucleotide sharing, were excluded from co-occurrence clustering. TCRdb provides this immuneACCESS table in a form limited to in-frame rearrangements. Some clones are lacking; in checked studies, under half of them reflect an unresolved V gene, and why the rest are absent is not known. V and J calls and clone size are as listed in that table; D and trimming were resolved from the DNA. The sample's own table lists around 100,000 clones. The ten most abundant clones make up about 3% of the sample.

The sample consisted of PBMCs. The receptor comes from a man between 35 and 55 years old in good health and CMV-seronegative. The sequence links TRBV7-2 to TRBJ1-2, and TRBD1 aligns with 7 junction nucleotides. Here the CDR3 is given as CASSQVAQGTYGYTF. The bases are TGTGCCAGCAGCCAAGTTGCACAGGGGACATATGGCTACACCTTC.